This T cell receptor beta chain was captured in a study of T cell responses to AZD1222 COVID-19 vaccine. Assay used: immunoSEQ multiplex PCR; TCRdb lists only in-frame clones, some missing. This sample yields 150,000 or so clones, of which 90% are seen a single time; about 4.3% belongs to the top ten. This CDR3 spans 13 amino acids. The germline V gene has CDR1 LNHNV and CDR2 YYDKDF (reference sequence). V was trimmed by 3 bases and J by 6 bases, leaving 12 bases between them. The origin of this receptor is an adult who received the MenACWY meningococcal vaccine as a control. The material sequenced was peripheral blood, taken 28 days after the second dose of the MenACWY control vaccine. The chain combines TRBV15 with TRBJ2-7; possibly TRBD2 for D (5 bases). The CDR3 DNA follows: TGTGCCACCAGCAGCGGCATAGAGGGCGAGCAGTACTTC. Translation gives CATSSGIEGEQYF.